Listed below are T cell receptor beta chains from one sample, sequenced in a study of blood T cell repertoires in COVID-19. Method: immunoSEQ multiplex PCR; TCRdb's copy keeps in-frame clones and lacks some. The data show more than 300,000 clones, about 90% seen once. Material: peripheral blood. Receptors originate from a man between 18 and 29 years old who had recovered from COVID-19. Each CDR3 is given with its conserved first and last residue. A D gene is named only where the DNA matches it firmly. Rows give clone size only sometimes, using once, few, many, or a class for an expanded clone.

V gene: TRBV2
clone size: NA
J gene: TRBJ2-2
CDR3 length: 16
D gene: TRBD1
CDR3 DNA: TGTGCCAGCAGTCGGACAGGGGGGTCGGACACCGGGGAGCTGTTTTTT
CDR3 protein: CASSRTGGSDTGELFF

V gene: TRBV19
clone size: NA
J gene: TRBJ1-2
CDR3 length: 12
D gene: NA
CDR3 DNA: TGTGCCAGTCGACTAGCTAACTATGGCTACACCTTC
CDR3 protein: CASRLANYGYTF

V gene: TRBV3-1/TRBV3-2
clone size: NA
J gene: TRBJ2-7
CDR3 length: 14
D gene: NA
CDR3 DNA: TGTGCCAGCAGCCAAGATCCAGGCTTGGACGAGCAGTACTTC
CDR3 protein: CASSQDPGLDEQYF

V gene: TRBV7-9
clone size: NA
J gene: TRBJ1-1
CDR3 length: 13
D gene: NA
CDR3 DNA: TGTGCCAGCAGTTCCGGGGGGGCTGCGGAAGCTTTCTTT
CDR3 protein: CASSSGGAAEAFF

V gene: TRBV6-5
clone size: once
J gene: TRBJ1-1
CDR3 length: 14
D gene: NA
CDR3 DNA: TGTGCCAGCAGTTTGCAGGGTAAAGTGACTGAAGCTTTCTTT
CDR3 protein: CASSLQGKVTEAFF

V gene: TRBV18
clone size: NA
J gene: TRBJ2-1
CDR3 length: 14
D gene: TRBD1
CDR3 DNA: TGTGCCAGCTCACCAGGGACAGTTACAACTGAGCAGTTCTTC
CDR3 protein: CASSPGTVTTEQFF

V gene: TRBV6-5
clone size: few
J gene: TRBJ1-3
CDR3 length: 15
D gene: NA
CDR3 DNA: TGTGCCAGCAGTTACACAACAGGGTCTGGAAACACCATATATTTT
CDR3 protein: CASSYTTGSGNTIYF

V gene: TRBV10-3
clone size: NA
J gene: TRBJ1-2
CDR3 length: 15
D gene: TRBD1
CDR3 DNA: TGTGCCATCAGTGATTCTCGACAGGGGGCTAGTGGCTACACCTTC
CDR3 protein: CAISDSRQGASGYTF

V gene: TRBV27
clone size: NA
J gene: TRBJ1-5
CDR3 length: 17
D gene: TRBD1
CDR3 DNA: TGTGCCAGCAGCCCAGCCCCGGGACAGGTTAGCAATCAGCCCCAGCATTTT
CDR3 protein: CASSPAPGQVSNQPQHF

V gene: TRBV27
clone size: NA
J gene: TRBJ2-1
CDR3 length: 15
D gene: TRBD2
CDR3 DNA: TGTGCCAGCAGTCTGGGACTAGCGGGGGGAAATGAGCAGTTCTTC
CDR3 protein: CASSLGLAGGNEQFF

V gene: TRBV5-1
clone size: few
J gene: TRBJ1-4
CDR3 length: 13
D gene: NA
CDR3 DNA: TGCGCCAGCAGTTTTACAGGGAACGAAAAACTGTTTTTT
CDR3 protein: CASSFTGNEKLFF

V gene: TRBV5-1
clone size: NA
J gene: TRBJ2-3
CDR3 length: 14
D gene: TRBD1
CDR3 DNA: TGCGCCAGCAGCTTTGGACAGGGAGGAGATACGCAGTATTTT
CDR3 protein: CASSFGQGGDTQYF

V gene: TRBV19
clone size: NA
J gene: TRBJ2-7
CDR3 length: 14
D gene: TRBD1
CDR3 DNA: TGTGCCAGTAGTCGACAGGGCACGGCCTACGAGCAGTACTTC
CDR3 protein: CASSRQGTAYEQYF

V gene: TRBV6-6
clone size: NA
J gene: TRBJ1-2
CDR3 length: 13
D gene: TRBD1
CDR3 DNA: TGTGCCAGCCGGGGACAGGGAGTCTATGGCTACACCTTC
CDR3 protein: CASRGQGVYGYTF

V gene: TRBV19
clone size: once
J gene: TRBJ2-1
CDR3 length: 15
D gene: NA
CDR3 DNA: TGTGCCAGTAGTATAGAACGATCGACTTACAATGAGCAGTTCTTC
CDR3 protein: CASSIERSTYNEQFF

V gene: TRBV6-2/TRBV6-3
clone size: NA
J gene: TRBJ1-1
CDR3 length: 13
D gene: TRBD1
CDR3 DNA: TGTGCCAGCAGTTATCGACAGGGGTCTGAAGCTTTCTTT
CDR3 protein: CASSYRQGSEAFF

V gene: TRBV7-2
clone size: NA
J gene: TRBJ1-6
CDR3 length: 19
D gene: NA
CDR3 DNA: TGTGCCAGCAGCTTAGCTGTAACAGACCTAACCTCCTATAATTCACCCCTCCACTTT
CDR3 protein: CASSLAVTDLTSYNSPLHF

V gene: TRBV10-1
clone size: NA
J gene: TRBJ2-1
CDR3 length: 17
D gene: TRBD1
CDR3 DNA: TGCGCCAGCAGTGAGTCGACTCCGGGACAGGGCTACAATGAGCAGTTCTTC
CDR3 protein: CASSESTPGQGYNEQFF

V gene: TRBV6-5
clone size: NA
J gene: TRBJ1-1
CDR3 length: 13
D gene: TRBD1
CDR3 DNA: TGTGCCAGCATCGGGACAGGGGGAAGTAAAGCTTTCTTT
CDR3 protein: CASIGTGGSKAFF

V gene: TRBV5-4
clone size: NA
J gene: TRBJ2-3
CDR3 length: 14
D gene: TRBD2
CDR3 DNA: TGTGCCAGCAGCCCGGGGGGGCGAGAGGATACGCAGTATTTT
CDR3 protein: CASSPGGREDTQYF

V gene: TRBV19
clone size: NA
J gene: TRBJ2-1
CDR3 length: 17
D gene: NA
CDR3 DNA: TGTGCCAGTAGTATAGGAAGCGGAGCGAGCTCCTACAATGAGCAGTTCTTC
CDR3 protein: CASSIGSGASSYNEQFF

V gene: TRBV4-3
clone size: NA
J gene: TRBJ1-2
CDR3 length: 17
D gene: TRBD1
CDR3 DNA: TGCGCCAGCAGCCAACTCTCGCCGGGACAGGGGGCCTACGGCTACACCTTC
CDR3 protein: CASSQLSPGQGAYGYTF

V gene: TRBV9
clone size: NA
J gene: TRBJ2-7
CDR3 length: 15
D gene: TRBD1
CDR3 DNA: TGTGCCAGCAGCGTCCGGGACAGGGGGCACTACGAGCAGTACTTC
CDR3 protein: CASSVRDRGHYEQYF

V gene: TRBV6-5
clone size: NA
J gene: TRBJ1-6
CDR3 length: 15
D gene: NA
CDR3 DNA: TGTGCCAGCAGACGCCAAGGGGCCGACATAGGACCCCTCCACTTT
CDR3 protein: CASRRQGADIGPLHF

V gene: TRBV9
clone size: NA
J gene: TRBJ2-7
CDR3 length: 15
D gene: NA
CDR3 DNA: TGTGCCAGCAGCCCCACCCCCGCGGACTCCTACGAGCAGTACTTC
CDR3 protein: CASSPTPADSYEQYF

V gene: TRBV6-5
clone size: NA
J gene: TRBJ1-2
CDR3 length: 15
D gene: TRBD1
CDR3 DNA: TGTGCCAGCAGGTATACAGGGGGCTTTAACTATGGCTACACCTTC
CDR3 protein: CASRYTGGFNYGYTF

V gene: TRBV11-1
clone size: NA
J gene: TRBJ1-1
CDR3 length: 14
D gene: TRBD1
CDR3 DNA: TGTGCCAGCAGCTTGGACAGGGAGGAGACTGAAGCTTTCTTT
CDR3 protein: CASSLDREETEAFF

V gene: TRBV7-9
clone size: NA
J gene: TRBJ1-2
CDR3 length: 14
D gene: NA
CDR3 DNA: TGTGCCAGCAGCCCCCGTCAGGCTCGCTATGGCTACACCTTC
CDR3 protein: CASSPRQARYGYTF

V gene: TRBV4-1
clone size: NA
J gene: TRBJ1-1
CDR3 length: 15
D gene: TRBD1
CDR3 DNA: TGCGCCAGCAGCCAGCCACAGGGGGTGAACACTGAAGCTTTCTTT
CDR3 protein: CASSQPQGVNTEAFF

V gene: TRBV19
clone size: once
J gene: TRBJ1-2
CDR3 length: 12
D gene: NA
CDR3 DNA: TGTGCCAGTAGTAGTCGGAGATATGGCTACACCTTC
CDR3 protein: CASSSRRYGYTF

V gene: TRBV28
clone size: NA
J gene: TRBJ1-2
CDR3 length: 14
D gene: NA
CDR3 DNA: TGTGCCAGCAGTTTAAGGGGCCTGAACTATGGCTACACCTTC
CDR3 protein: CASSLRGLNYGYTF

V gene: TRBV11-3
clone size: NA
J gene: TRBJ2-2
CDR3 length: 12
D gene: NA
CDR3 DNA: TGTGCCAGCAGCCTCAGGACCGGGGAGCTGTTTTTT
CDR3 protein: CASSLRTGELFF

V gene: TRBV7-7
clone size: NA
J gene: TRBJ2-1
CDR3 length: 15
D gene: TRBD2
CDR3 DNA: TGTGCCAGCAGCCCCGGTGGCGGGAGCCCGAATGAGCAGTTCTTC
CDR3 protein: CASSPGGGSPNEQFF

V gene: TRBV5-4
clone size: NA
J gene: TRBJ1-2
CDR3 length: 14
D gene: NA
CDR3 DNA: TGTGCCAGCAGCTTGGCCCCCAGGGTTTATGGCTACACCTTC
CDR3 protein: CASSLAPRVYGYTF

V gene: TRBV3-1/TRBV3-2
clone size: few
J gene: TRBJ1-1
CDR3 length: 13
D gene: NA
CDR3 DNA: TGTGCCAGACCGGTAGCGGGGAGGACTGAAGCTTTCTTT
CDR3 protein: CARPVAGRTEAFF

V gene: TRBV3-1/TRBV3-2
clone size: NA
J gene: TRBJ2-5
CDR3 length: 16
D gene: TRBD1
CDR3 DNA: TGTGCCAGCAGCCAAGATCTCCGGACAGGACAAGAGACCCAGTACTTC
CDR3 protein: CASSQDLRTGQETQYF

V gene: TRBV5-1
clone size: NA
J gene: TRBJ2-3
CDR3 length: 15
D gene: TRBD1
CDR3 DNA: TGCGCCAGCAGTTCGTACAGGGGGCTCACAGATACGCAGTATTTT
CDR3 protein: CASSSYRGLTDTQYF

V gene: TRBV6-5
clone size: NA
J gene: TRBJ1-1
CDR3 length: 13
D gene: NA
CDR3 DNA: TGTGCCAGCAGTTACTCCACGGACACTCCAGCTTTCTTT
CDR3 protein: CASSYSTDTPAFF

V gene: TRBV25-1
clone size: once
J gene: TRBJ2-7
CDR3 length: 16
D gene: NA
CDR3 DNA: TGTGCCAGCAGTAAGGGGTTGGACCCGGACTCCTACGAGCAGTACTTC
CDR3 protein: CASSKGLDPDSYEQYF

V gene: TRBV5-6
clone size: NA
J gene: TRBJ1-1
CDR3 length: 13
D gene: TRBD1
CDR3 DNA: TGTGCCAGCAGCTTGGAGCGGGACAGGCGGGCTTTCTTT
CDR3 protein: CASSLERDRRAFF

V gene: TRBV19
clone size: NA
J gene: TRBJ2-2
CDR3 length: 16
D gene: NA
CDR3 DNA: TGTGCCAGTAGTGTCTACAGGGTAGAGGGGACCGGGGAGCTGTTTTTT
CDR3 protein: CASSVYRVEGTGELFF

V gene: TRBV5-1
clone size: NA
J gene: TRBJ1-1
CDR3 length: 15
D gene: NA
CDR3 DNA: TGCGCCAGCAGCTTGGTTGTGGAGGGAAACACTGAAGCTTTCTTT
CDR3 protein: CASSLVVEGNTEAFF

V gene: TRBV11-2
clone size: NA
J gene: TRBJ2-3
CDR3 length: 14
D gene: NA
CDR3 DNA: TGTGCCAGCAGGGCTGGATGGGGCTCAGATACGCAGTATTTT
CDR3 protein: CASRAGWGSDTQYF

V gene: TRBV7-9
clone size: NA
J gene: TRBJ2-7
CDR3 length: 12
D gene: NA
CDR3 DNA: TGTGCCAGCAGCTTAGGTCGCGGCGAGCAGTACTTC
CDR3 protein: CASSLGRGEQYF

V gene: TRBV24-1
clone size: NA
J gene: TRBJ2-3
CDR3 length: 19
D gene: TRBD2
CDR3 DNA: TGTGCCACCAGTGATTCCCGTTTGGCACTAGCGGGTTACACAGATACGCAGTATTTT
CDR3 protein: CATSDSRLALAGYTDTQYF

V gene: TRBV2
clone size: NA
J gene: TRBJ1-5
CDR3 length: 13
D gene: NA
CDR3 DNA: TGTGCCAGCACCCAAACAGTCCTACGGCCCCAGCATTTT
CDR3 protein: CASTQTVLRPQHF

V gene: TRBV4-1
clone size: NA
J gene: TRBJ1-4
CDR3 length: 17
D gene: NA
CDR3 DNA: TGCGCCAGCAGCCAAGCACAGGGTGCTCCCCTTAATGAAAAACTGTTTTTT
CDR3 protein: CASSQAQGAPLNEKLFF

V gene: TRBV6-5
clone size: NA
J gene: TRBJ1-4
CDR3 length: 14
D gene: NA
CDR3 DNA: TGTGCCAGCAGTTACTCGCAGGGATATGAAAAACTGTTTTTT
CDR3 protein: CASSYSQGYEKLFF

V gene: TRBV18
clone size: NA
J gene: TRBJ2-7
CDR3 length: 14
D gene: TRBD2
CDR3 DNA: TGTGCCAGCTCACCAAATAGACTAGCGACCGAGCAGTACTTC
CDR3 protein: CASSPNRLATEQYF

V gene: TRBV21-1
clone size: NA
J gene: TRBJ1-5
CDR3 length: 15
D gene: NA
CDR3 DNA: TGTGCCAGCAGGGGACAGAATACTACCAATCAGCCCCAGCATTTT
CDR3 protein: CASRGQNTTNQPQHF

V gene: TRBV7-2
clone size: NA
J gene: TRBJ2-1
CDR3 length: 13
D gene: NA
CDR3 DNA: TGTGCCAGTTCGCCCAGCTCCTACAATGAGCAGTTCTTC
CDR3 protein: CASSPSSYNEQFF

V gene: TRBV5-1
clone size: few
J gene: TRBJ1-1
CDR3 length: 13
D gene: NA
CDR3 DNA: TGCGCCAGCAGCACCGGACAGAACACTGAAGCTTTCTTT
CDR3 protein: CASSTGQNTEAFF